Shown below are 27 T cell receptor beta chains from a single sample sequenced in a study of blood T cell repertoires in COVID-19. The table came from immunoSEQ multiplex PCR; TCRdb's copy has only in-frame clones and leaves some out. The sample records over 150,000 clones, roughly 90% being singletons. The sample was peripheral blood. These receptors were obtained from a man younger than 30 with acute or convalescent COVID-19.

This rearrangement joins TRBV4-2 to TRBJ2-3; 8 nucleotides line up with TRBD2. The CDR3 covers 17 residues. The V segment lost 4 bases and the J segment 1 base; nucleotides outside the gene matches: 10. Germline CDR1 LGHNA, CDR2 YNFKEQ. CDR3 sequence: CASSLRGLVEGTDTQYF. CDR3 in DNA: TGTGCCAGCAGCCTGAGGGGACTAGTGGAGGGCACAGATACGCAGTATTTT.

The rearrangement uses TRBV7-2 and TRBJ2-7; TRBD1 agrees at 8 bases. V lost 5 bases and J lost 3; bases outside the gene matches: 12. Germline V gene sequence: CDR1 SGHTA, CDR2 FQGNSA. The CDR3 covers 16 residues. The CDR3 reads CASSLTGTGGHYEQYF. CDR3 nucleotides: TGTGCCAGCAGCCTCACTGGGACAGGAGGACACTACGAGCAGTACTTC.

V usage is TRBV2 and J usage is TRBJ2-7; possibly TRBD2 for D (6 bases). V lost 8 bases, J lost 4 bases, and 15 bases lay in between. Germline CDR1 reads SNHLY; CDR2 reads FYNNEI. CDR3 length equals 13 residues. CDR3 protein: CASYPSAEYEQYF. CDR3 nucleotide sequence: TGTGCCAGCTACCCTAGCGCGGAATACGAGCAGTACTTC.

DNA of the CDR3: TGTGCCAGCAGTGACCCGACCGGGACTAATGAAAAACTGTTTTTT. Residues: CASSDPTGTNEKLFF. The chain carries TRBV6-1 and TRBJ1-4; D remains unclear. Trimming removed 3 bases from V and 2 bases from J, with 10 bases in between. Germline V gives CDR1 MNHNS, CDR2 SASEGT. CDR3 length: 15 amino acids.

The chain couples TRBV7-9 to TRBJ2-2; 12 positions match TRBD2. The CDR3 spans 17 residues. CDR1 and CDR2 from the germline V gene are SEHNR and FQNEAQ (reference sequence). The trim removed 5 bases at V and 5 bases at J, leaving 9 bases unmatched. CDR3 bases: TGTGCCAGCAGCCCCCGACTAGCGGGAGTGGGGACCGGGGAGCTGTTTTTT. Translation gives CASSPRLAGVGTGELFF.

Here the CDR3 reads CASSQAITGPNTGELFF. The CDR3 bases are TGTGCCAGCAGCCAAGCTATAACGGGTCCGAACACCGGGGAGCTGTTTTTT. V usage is TRBV4-2 and J usage is TRBJ2-2, with unresolved D. The V gene's germline CDR1 is LGHNA and CDR2 YNFKEQ. The CDR3 runs 17 residues. Trimming cost V 1 base and J 0 bases, with 12 bases left between them.

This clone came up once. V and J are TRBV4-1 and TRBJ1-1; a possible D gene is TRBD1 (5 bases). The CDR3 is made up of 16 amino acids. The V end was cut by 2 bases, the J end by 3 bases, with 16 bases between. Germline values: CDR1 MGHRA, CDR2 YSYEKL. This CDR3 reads CASSQKKRGRDTEAFF. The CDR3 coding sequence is TGCGCCAGCAGCCAAAAAAAAAGGGGAAGGGACACTGAAGCTTTCTTT.

CDR3 sequence reads: CASSFGGAGGWYEQYF. In nucleotides, the CDR3 is TGTGCCAGCAGCTTCGGGGGCGCAGGGGGGTGGTACGAGCAGTACTTC. The chain uses TRBV7-9 and TRBJ2-7, with a weak D call TRBD1 (7 bases). The V gene's germline CDR1 is SEHNR and CDR2 FQNEAQ (reference sequence). The CDR3 is made up of 16 amino acids. Deletions cut 3 bases from V and 4 bases from J, with 19 bases between.

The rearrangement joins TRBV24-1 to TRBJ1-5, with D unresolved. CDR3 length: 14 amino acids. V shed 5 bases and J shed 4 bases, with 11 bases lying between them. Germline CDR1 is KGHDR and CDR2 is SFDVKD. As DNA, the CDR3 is TGTGCCACCAGTGGAGCCCCTGTGAATCAGCCCCAGCATTTT. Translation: CATSGAPVNQPQHF.

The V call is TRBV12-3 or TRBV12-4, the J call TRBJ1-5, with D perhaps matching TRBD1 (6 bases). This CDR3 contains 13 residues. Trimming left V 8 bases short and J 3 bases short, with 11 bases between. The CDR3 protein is CASHQGNNQPQHF. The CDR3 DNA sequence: TGTGCCAGCCATCAGGGGAACAATCAGCCCCAGCATTTT.

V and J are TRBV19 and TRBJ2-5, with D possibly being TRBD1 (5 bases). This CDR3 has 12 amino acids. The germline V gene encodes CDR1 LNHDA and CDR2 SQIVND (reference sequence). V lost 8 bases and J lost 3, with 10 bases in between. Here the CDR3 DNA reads TGTGCCAGTGGGGCTAGAGAAGAGACCCAGTACTTC. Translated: CASGAREETQYF.

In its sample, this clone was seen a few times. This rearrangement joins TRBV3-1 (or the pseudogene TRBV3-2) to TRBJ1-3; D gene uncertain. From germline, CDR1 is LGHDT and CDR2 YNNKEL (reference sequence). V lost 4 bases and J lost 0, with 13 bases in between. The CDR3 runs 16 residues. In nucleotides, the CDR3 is TGTGCCAGCAGCCCCTCTGGACTGTTCTCTGGAAACACCATATATTTT. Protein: CASSPSGLFSGNTIYF.

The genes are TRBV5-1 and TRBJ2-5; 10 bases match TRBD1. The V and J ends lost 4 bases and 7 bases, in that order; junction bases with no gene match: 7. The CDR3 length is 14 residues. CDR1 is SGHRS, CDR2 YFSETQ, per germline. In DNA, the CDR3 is TGCGCCAGCAGCACCGGGACAGGGGAGGGGACCCAGTACTTC. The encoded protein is CASSTGTGEGTQYF.

As DNA, the CDR3 is TGTGCCAGCCGAAGACTAGCGGCGGTGAGCTCCTACGAGCAGTACTTC. Translating gives CASRRLAAVSSYEQYF. V gene TRBV27 combines with J gene TRBJ2-7; 9 nucleotides match TRBD2. The CDR3 contains 16 residues. CDR1 and CDR2 from the germline V gene are MNHEY and SMNVEV (reference sequence). V trimming: 8 bases; J trimming: 0 bases; junction bases outside the gene matches: 11.

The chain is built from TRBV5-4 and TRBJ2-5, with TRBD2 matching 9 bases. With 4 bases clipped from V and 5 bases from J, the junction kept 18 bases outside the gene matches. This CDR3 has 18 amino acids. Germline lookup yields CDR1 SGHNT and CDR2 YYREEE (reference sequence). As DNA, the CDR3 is TGTGCCAGCAGCGTCGGAAGAGATAGCGGGAGAGGGTGGGAGACCCAGTACTTC. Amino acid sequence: CASSVGRDSGRGWETQYF.

The CDR3 is CASSQLYRGELNGYTF. CDR3 in DNA: TGCGCCAGCAGCCAATTATACAGGGGGGAACTAAATGGCTACACCTTC. This chain connects TRBV4-1 to TRBJ1-2, with 8 positions matching TRBD1. CDR1 MGHRA and CDR2 YSYEKL come from the germline V gene. CDR3 length equals 16 residues. V dropped 2 bases and J dropped 6; count of bases not matched to a gene: 11.

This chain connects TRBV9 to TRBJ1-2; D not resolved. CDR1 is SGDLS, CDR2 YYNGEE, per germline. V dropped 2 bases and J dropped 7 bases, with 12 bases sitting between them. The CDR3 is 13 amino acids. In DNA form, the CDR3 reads TGTGCCAGCAGCGTCGCGCAGGATCGTGGCTACACCTTC. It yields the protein CASSVAQDRGYTF. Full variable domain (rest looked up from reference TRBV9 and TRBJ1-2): DSGVTQTPKHLITATGQRVTLRCSPRSGDLSVYWYQQSLDQGLQFLIQYYNGEERAKGNILERFSAQQFPDLHSELNLSSLELGDSALYFCASSVAQDRGYTFGSGTRLTVV.

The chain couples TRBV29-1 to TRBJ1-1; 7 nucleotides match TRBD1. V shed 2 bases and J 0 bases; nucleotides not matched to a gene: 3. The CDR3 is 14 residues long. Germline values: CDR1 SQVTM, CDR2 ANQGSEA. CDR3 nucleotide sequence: TGCAGCGTTGAACGGGGACAGCTGAACACTGAAGCTTTCTTT. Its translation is CSVERGQLNTEAFF.

The CDR3 DNA is TGCGCCAGCAGCCTGACAGCCTCGAACACCGGGGAGCTGTTTTTT. As protein: CASSLTASNTGELFF. V is TRBV5-1 and J is TRBJ2-2; D perhaps matches TRBD1 (5 bases). Trimming stripped 4 bases from V and 0 bases from J, with 10 bases between. CDR1 and CDR2 (germline): SGHRS, YFSETQ. This CDR3 contains 15 residues.

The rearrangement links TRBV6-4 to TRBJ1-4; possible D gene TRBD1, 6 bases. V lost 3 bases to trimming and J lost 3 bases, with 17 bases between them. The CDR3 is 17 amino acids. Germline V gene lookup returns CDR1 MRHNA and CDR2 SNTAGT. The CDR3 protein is CASSEYRDPAANEKLFF. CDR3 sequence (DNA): TGTGCCAGCAGTGAATACAGGGACCCCGCGGCTAATGAAAAACTGTTTTTT.

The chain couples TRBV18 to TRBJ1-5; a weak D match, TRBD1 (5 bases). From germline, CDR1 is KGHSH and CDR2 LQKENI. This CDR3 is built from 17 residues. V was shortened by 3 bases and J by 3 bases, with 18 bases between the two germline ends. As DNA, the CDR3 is TGTGCCAGCTCACCGCGGGGAGGGACGGATTCCAATCAGCCCCAGCATTTT. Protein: CASSPRGGTDSNQPQHF.

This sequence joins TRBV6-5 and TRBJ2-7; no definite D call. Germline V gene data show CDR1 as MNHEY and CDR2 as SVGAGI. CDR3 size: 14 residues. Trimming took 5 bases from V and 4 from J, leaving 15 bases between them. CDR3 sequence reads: CASSPQFQQYEQYF. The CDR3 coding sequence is TGTGCCAGCAGTCCCCAATTCCAACAATACGAGCAGTACTTC.

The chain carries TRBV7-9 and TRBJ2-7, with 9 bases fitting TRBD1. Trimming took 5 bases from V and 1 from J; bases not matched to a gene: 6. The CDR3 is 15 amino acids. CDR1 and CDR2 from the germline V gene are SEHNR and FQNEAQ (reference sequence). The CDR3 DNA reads TGTGCCAGCAGCACCCGGGACAGGGAATCCTACGAGCAGTACTTC. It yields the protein CASSTRDRESYEQYF.

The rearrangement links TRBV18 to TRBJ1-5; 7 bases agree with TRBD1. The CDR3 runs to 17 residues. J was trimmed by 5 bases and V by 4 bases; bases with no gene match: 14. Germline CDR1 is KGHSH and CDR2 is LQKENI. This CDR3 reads CASSQGKGAWTDQPQHF. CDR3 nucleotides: TGTGCCAGCTCACAGGGGAAGGGGGCTTGGACAGATCAGCCCCAGCATTTT.

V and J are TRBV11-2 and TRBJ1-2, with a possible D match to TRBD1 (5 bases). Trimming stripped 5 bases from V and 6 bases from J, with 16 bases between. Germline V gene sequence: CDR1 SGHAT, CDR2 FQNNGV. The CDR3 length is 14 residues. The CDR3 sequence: CASSPLQKTDGYTF. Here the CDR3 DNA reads TGTGCCAGCAGCCCACTTCAAAAGACAGATGGCTACACCTTC. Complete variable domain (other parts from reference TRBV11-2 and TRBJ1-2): EAGVAQSPRYKIIEKRQSVAFWCNPISGHATLYWYQQILGQGPKLLIQFQNNGVVDDSQLPKDRFSAERLKGVDSTLKIQPAKLEDSAVYLCASSPLQKTDGYTFGSGTRLTVV.

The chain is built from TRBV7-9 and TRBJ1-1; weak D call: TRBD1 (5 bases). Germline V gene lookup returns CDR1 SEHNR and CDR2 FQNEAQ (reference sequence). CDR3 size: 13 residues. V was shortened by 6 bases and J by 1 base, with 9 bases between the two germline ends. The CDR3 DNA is TGTGCCAGCAGTTCGACAGAGAACACTGAAGCTTTCTTT. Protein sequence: CASSSTENTEAFF. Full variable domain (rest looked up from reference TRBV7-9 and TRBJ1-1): DTGVSQNPRHKITKRGQNVTFRCDPISEHNRLYWYRQTLGQGPEFLTYFQNEAQLEKSRLLSDRFSAERPKGSFSTLEIQRTEQGDSAMYLCASSSTENTEAFFGQGTRLTVV.

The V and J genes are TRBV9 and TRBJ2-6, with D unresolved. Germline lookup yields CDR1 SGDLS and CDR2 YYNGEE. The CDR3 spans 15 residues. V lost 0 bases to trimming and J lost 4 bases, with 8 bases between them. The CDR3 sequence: CASSVGSAGANVLTF. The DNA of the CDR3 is TGTGCCAGCAGCGTAGGGAGTGCGGGGGCCAACGTCCTGACTTTC.